This T cell receptor beta chain emerged from a study of blood T cell repertoires in COVID-19. CDR1 SEHNR and CDR2 FQNEAQ come from the germline V gene (reference sequence). CDR3 size: 17 residues. With V trimmed by 4 bases and J by 8 bases, 15 bases remained unmatched. In the original analysis: Estimated nucleated cell counts came from reference gene primer amplification. Produced via immunoSEQ multiplex PCR; TCRdb's table is partial and in-frame only. V and J calls and clone size are those listed in that table; D and trimming were worked out from the DNA. The sample holds some 300,000 clones, nearly 90% seen once. Enrollment of patients from Seattle took place during active infection, with longitudinal follow-up.

The sample comprised peripheral blood. The sequence came from a woman younger than 45 with COVID-19, enrolled during active disease. This chain links TRBV7-9 with TRBJ2-1, with TRBD2 matching 9 bases. This CDR3 is CASSSSGGNTLGDEQFF. The DNA for the CDR3 is TGTGCCAGCAGCTCGAGCGGGGGGAATACCCTGGGCGATGAGCAGTTCTTC.